Included here is one T cell receptor beta chain sequence, with context. Its antigen remains unknown. Authors' data handling: Researchers built a distant-metastasis classifier for papillary thyroid cancer that drew on CDR3 differences across clinicopathological groups. TCRdb reanalyzed the PCR reads with MiXCR. None of the V and J calls come from the authors' own analysis; TCRdb made them. The repertoire has 35,000 to 40,000 clones, about 30% of them found once; the top ten carry about 11%. The germline gives CDR1 SGDLS, CDR2 YYNGEE. There are 16 residues in the CDR3. With 4 bases removed from V and 4 bases from J, the gap between germline ends came to 17 bases. This sample is drawn from a study of metastatic and nonmetastatic thyroid tumors. Study in general: The comparison covered peripheral blood and tumor or nodule tissue in malignant and benign thyroid patients.

No treatment had been given to any patient before thyroid surgery. Study-wide results and limits: When malignant thyroid tumors were compared with benign nodules, TCR beta diversity was reportedly significantly higher in the malignant tumors. This held in both blood and tumor samples.

The rearrangement uses TRBV9 and TRBJ2-2, with D unclear. This clonotype originated in a male donor with papillary thyroid cancer or a benign thyroid nodule (not recorded which). Some clones in this sample may be carry-over from other donors' samples. The specimen sequenced was blood. The CDR3 here is CASSPGRAAGTGELFF. The CDR3 bases are TGTGCCAGCAGCCCCGGCCGGGCCGCAGGCACCGGGGAGCTGTTTTTT.